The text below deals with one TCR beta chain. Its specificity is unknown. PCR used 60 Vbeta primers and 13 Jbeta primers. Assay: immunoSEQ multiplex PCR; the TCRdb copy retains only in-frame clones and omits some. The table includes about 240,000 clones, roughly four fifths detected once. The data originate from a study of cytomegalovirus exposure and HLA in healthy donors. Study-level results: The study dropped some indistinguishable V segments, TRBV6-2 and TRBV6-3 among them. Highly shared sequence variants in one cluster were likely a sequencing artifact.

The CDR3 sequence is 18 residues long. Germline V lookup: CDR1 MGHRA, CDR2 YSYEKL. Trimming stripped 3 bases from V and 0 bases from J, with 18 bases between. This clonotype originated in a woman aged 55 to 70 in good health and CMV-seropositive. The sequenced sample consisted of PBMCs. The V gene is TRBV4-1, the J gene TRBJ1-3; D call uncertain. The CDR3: CASSHEPGGPISGNTIYF. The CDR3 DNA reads TGCGCCAGCAGCCATGAGCCGGGAGGACCGATCTCTGGAAACACCATATATTTT.